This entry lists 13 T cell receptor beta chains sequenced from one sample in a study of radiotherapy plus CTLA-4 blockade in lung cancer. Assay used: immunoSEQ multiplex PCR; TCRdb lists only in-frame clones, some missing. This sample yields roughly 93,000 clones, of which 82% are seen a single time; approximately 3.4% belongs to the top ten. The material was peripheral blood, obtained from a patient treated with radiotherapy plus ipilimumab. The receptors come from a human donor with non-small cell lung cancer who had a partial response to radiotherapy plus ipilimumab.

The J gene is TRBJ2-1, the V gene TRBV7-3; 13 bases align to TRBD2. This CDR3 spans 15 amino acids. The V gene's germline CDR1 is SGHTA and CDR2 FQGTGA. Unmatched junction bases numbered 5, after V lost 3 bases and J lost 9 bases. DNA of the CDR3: TGTGCCAGCAGCTTTACTAGCGGGAGGGCCGGTGAGCAGTTCTTC. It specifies CASSFTSGRAGEQFF. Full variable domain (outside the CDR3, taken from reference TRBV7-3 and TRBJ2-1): GAGVSQTPSNKVTEKGKYVELRCDPISGHTALYWYRQSLGQGPEFLIYFQGTGAADDSGLPNDRFFAVRPEGSVSTLKIQRTERGDSAVYLCASSFTSGRAGEQFFGPGTRLTVL.

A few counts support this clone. CDR3 DNA sequence: TGTGCCAGCAGGACTAGCGGGGGTGGGCATGAGCAGTTCTTC. This gives the protein CASRTSGGGHEQFF. This chain connects TRBV5-6 to TRBJ2-1, with 12 bases fitting TRBD2. The junction had 5 bases not matched to a gene; V was cut back by 5 bases and J by 8 bases. Germline V CDR1 and CDR2: SGHDT, YYEEEE. The CDR3 has 14 residues.

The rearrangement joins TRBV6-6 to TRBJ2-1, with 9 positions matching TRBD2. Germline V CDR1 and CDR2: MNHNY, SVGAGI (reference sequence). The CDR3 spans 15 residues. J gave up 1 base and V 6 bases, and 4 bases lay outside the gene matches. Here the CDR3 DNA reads TGTGCCAGCAGCATAGCGGGAGTTTCCTACAATGAGCAGTTCTTC. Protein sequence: CASSIAGVSYNEQFF.

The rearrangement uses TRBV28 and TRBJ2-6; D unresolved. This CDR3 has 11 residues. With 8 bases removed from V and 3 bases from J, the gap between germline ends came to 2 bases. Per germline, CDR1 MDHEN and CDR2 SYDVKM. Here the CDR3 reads CASLGANVLTF. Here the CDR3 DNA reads TGTGCCAGCCTTGGGGCCAACGTCCTGACTTTC.

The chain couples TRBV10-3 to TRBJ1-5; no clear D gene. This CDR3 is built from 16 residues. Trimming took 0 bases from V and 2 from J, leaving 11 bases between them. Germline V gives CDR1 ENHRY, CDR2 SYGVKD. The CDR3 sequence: CAISESTARGNQPQHF. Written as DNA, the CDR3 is TGTGCCATCAGTGAGTCAACGGCTCGGGGCAATCAGCCCCAGCATTTT.

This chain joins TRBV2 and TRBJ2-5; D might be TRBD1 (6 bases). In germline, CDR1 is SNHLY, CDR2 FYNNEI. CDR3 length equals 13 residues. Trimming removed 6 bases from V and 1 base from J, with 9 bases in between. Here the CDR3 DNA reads TGTGCCAGCAGCGAGGACAGCCAAGAGACCCAGTACTTC. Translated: CASSEDSQETQYF.

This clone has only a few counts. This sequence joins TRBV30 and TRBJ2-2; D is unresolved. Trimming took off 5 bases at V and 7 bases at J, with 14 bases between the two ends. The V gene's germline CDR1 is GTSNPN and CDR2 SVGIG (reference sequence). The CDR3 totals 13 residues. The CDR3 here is CAWAPQFGGELFF. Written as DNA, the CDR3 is TGTGCCTGGGCCCCCCAGTTTGGCGGGGAGCTGTTTTTT.

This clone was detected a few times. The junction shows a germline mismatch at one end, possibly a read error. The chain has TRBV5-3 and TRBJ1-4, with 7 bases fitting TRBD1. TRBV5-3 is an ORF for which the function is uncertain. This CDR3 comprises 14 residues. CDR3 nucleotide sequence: TGTGCCAGCAGCTTGGGAGGGGGCAGCGAAAAACTGTTTTTT. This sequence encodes CASSLGGGSEKLFF.

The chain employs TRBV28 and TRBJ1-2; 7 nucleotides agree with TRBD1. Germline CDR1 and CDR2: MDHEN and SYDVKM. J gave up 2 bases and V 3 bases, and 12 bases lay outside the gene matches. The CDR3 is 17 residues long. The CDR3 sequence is CASSLDPRQGGNYGYTF. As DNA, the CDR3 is TGTGCCAGCAGTTTGGACCCGCGACAGGGTGGCAACTATGGCTACACCTTC.

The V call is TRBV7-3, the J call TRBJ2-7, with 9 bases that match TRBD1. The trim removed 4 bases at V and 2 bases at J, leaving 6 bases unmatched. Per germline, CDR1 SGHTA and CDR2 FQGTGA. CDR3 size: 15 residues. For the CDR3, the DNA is TGTGCCAGCAGCTGGGGACAGGGCCTAGCCTACGAGCAGTACTTC. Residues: CASSWGQGLAYEQYF.

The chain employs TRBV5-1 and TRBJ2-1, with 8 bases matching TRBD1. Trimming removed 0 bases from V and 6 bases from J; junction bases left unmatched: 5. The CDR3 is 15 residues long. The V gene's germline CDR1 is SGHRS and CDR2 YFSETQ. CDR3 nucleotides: TGCGCCAGCAGCTTGGTGCAGGGGGCACTCAATGAGCAGTTCTTC. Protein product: CASSLVQGALNEQFF.

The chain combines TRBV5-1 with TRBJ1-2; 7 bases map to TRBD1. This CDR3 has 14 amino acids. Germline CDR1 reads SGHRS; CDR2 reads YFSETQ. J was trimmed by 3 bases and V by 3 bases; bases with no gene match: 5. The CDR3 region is CASSSGTDYYGYTF. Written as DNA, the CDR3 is TGCGCCAGCAGCTCCGGGACAGATTACTATGGCTACACCTTC.

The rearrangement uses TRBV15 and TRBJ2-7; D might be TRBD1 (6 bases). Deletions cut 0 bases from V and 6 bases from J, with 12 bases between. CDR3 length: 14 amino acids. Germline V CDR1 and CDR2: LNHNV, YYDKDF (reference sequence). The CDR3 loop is CATSREIQGSEQYF. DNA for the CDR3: TGTGCCACCAGCAGAGAGATACAGGGTTCCGAGCAGTACTTC.